This T cell receptor beta chain was sequenced in a study of blood T cell repertoires in COVID-19. CDR1 is MNHEY, CDR2 SMNVEV, per germline (reference sequence). V was shortened by 9 bases and J by 0 bases, with 15 bases between the two germline ends. The CDR3 spans 14 residues. Repertoires were generated with immunoSEQ multiplex PCR, while TCRdb's copy carries only in-frame clones and drops some. The sample holds approximately 80,000 clones, roughly 80% seen once. This clonotype was obtained from a human donor in a cohort sampled during active COVID-19. V usage is TRBV27 and J usage is TRBJ2-7; no definite D call. Sequenced: peripheral blood. The CDR3 spells CASVNLGVSYEQYF. The CDR3 DNA follows: TGTGCCAGTGTCAACCTCGGTGTCTCCTACGAGCAGTACTTC.